Given below is one T cell receptor beta chain in context. The antigen is undetermined. Germline V gene lookup returns CDR1 SGHRS and CDR2 YFSETQ. The CDR3 is made up of 15 amino acids. V lost 9 bases and J 2 bases, leaving 19 bases between the germline ends. TCRdb re-called the 5' RACE reads with MiXCR, one entry per CDR3 protein. The sample yields roughly 400,000 distinct CDR3 sequences, roughly 15% seen once. The data originate from a study of T-cell memory formation after mild COVID-19. Study findings and constraints: Clones that contracted from day 15 to 85 were balanced CD4/CD8, while later expanders leaned CD4+.

The gene calls are TRBV5-1 and TRBJ2-3, with D perhaps assigned TRBD1 or TRBD2 (6 bases each). Sample: PBMCs or a T cell subset sorted from them (not recorded which). The TCR comes from a man younger than 35 who had mild COVID-19 (a few samples of this study predate the infection). Cell type and time point are not known. CDR3 residues: CATRKEGEPTDTQYF. CDR3 in DNA: TGCGCCACCCGAAAGGAGGGGGAACCCACAGATACGCAGTATTTT.